A single sample is the source of the 4 T cell receptor beta chains below, sequenced in a study of CD8 T cells in ankylosing spondylitis. Each CDR3 protein is one row after TCRdb ran MiXCR on the 5' RACE reads. The sample carries 180,000 or so distinct CDR3 sequences, around 10% recorded once. What was sequenced was blood, either unsorted or a sorted T cell fraction (not recorded which). These receptor sequences come from a male donor with ankylosing spondylitis or in good health (not recorded which).

This clonotype has a count of ten or more. At one end the junction does not follow the germline gene, possibly because of a read error. The chain uses TRBV7-2 and TRBJ1-1, with D unresolved. CDR1 SGHTA and CDR2 FQGNSA come from the germline V gene. The CDR3 runs 13 residues. For the CDR3, the DNA is TGTGCCAGCAGCCTTAGACGAGGAACTGAAGCCTTCTTT. Protein: CASSLRRGTEAFF.

This clonotype was counted at least ten times. V is TRBV3-1 and J is TRBJ2-3; possible D gene TRBD2, 5 bases. The CDR3 has 14 residues. V was shortened by 0 bases and J by 5 bases, with 9 bases between the two germline ends. Germline V CDR1 and CDR2: LGHDT, YNNKEL (reference sequence). The DNA for the CDR3 is TGTGCCAGCAGCCAAGAAGTCGGGGAAGATACGCAGTATTTT. Translating gives CASSQEVGEDTQYF.

This clonotype was counted at least ten times. The chain joins TRBV6-5 to TRBJ2-5, with D possibly TRBD2 on 6 matching bases. Germline CDR1 is MNHEY and CDR2 is SVGAGI. The V gene lost 0 bases and the J gene lost 9 bases, with 11 bases spanning the gap. This CDR3 is built from 13 residues. CDR3 DNA sequence: TGTGCCAGCAGTTACTCGACTAGTCTTGCCCAGTACTTC. This codes for CASSYSTSLAQYF.

This clonotype showed up just a few times. The rearrangement uses TRBV12-3 or TRBV12-4 and TRBJ1-1, with a tentative D call TRBD1 (5 bases). The V end was cut by 6 bases, the J end by 4 bases, with 15 bases between. CDR3 size: 14 residues. CDR3 DNA sequence: TGTGCCAGCAGGGTGACAGCCCCCACCACTGAAGCTTTCTTT. It specifies CASRVTAPTTEAFF.